The following is a TCR beta chain sequence with its context. No antigen is known for it. CD8+ and CD4+ T cells from blood underwent TCR beta sequencing. It was with random hexamers that about 0.45 to 1 ug RNA was reverse transcribed. Amplification of TCR beta CDR3 by immunoSEQ multiplex PCR spanned 54 Vbeta and 13 Jbeta. From the immunoSEQ multiplex PCR reads, TCRdb called clonotypes with MiXCR, one entry per CDR3 protein. Counted here are about 140,000 distinct CDR3 sequences, roughly 94% occurring once; the ten biggest clones make up about 0.14%. The source of the sample is a study of CD8 T cells in Susac syndrome. Study-wide points: That the number of individuals in its TCR sequencing and HLA analysis was relatively small was acknowledged by the study.

The TCR was taken from a human donor with Susac syndrome. The sample was CD4+ T cells from PBMCs.

DNA for the CDR3: TGCAGTGCCGCACAGGACAGCAATCAGCCCCAGCATTTT. Encoded protein: CSAAQDSNQPQHF. The chain uses TRBV20-1 and TRBJ1-5, with D possibly TRBD1 on 5 matching bases. Germline CDR1 reads DFQATT; CDR2 reads SNEGSKA (reference sequence). The CDR3 contains 13 residues. V dropped 6 bases and J dropped 1 base, with 10 bases sitting between them.